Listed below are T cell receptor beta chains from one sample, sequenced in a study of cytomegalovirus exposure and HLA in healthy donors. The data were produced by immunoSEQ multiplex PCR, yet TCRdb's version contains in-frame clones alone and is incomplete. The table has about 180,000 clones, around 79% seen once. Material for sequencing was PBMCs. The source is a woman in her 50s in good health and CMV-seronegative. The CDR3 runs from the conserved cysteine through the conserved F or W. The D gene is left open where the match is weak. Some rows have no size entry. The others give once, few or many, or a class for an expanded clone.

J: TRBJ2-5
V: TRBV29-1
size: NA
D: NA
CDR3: CSVKRGGQETQYF
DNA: TGCAGCGTTAAGAGGGGGGGGCAAGAGACCCAGTACTTC

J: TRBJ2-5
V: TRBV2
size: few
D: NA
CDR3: CASSAWTTQETQYF
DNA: TGTGCCAGCAGCGCCTGGACTACTCAAGAGACCCAGTACTTC

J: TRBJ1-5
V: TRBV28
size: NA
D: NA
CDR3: CASSLRQNGQPQHF
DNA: TGTGCCAGCAGTCTAAGACAGAACGGGCAGCCCCAGCATTTT

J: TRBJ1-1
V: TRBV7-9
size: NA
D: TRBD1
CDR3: CASRGGQGESKTEAFF
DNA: TGTGCCAGCAGAGGGGGACAGGGGGAAAGTAAGACTGAAGCTTTCTTT

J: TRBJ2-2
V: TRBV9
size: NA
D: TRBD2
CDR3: CASSVGPKPLAGGLNTGELFF
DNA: TGTGCCAGCAGCGTAGGCCCAAAGCCTCTAGCGGGGGGGCTGAACACCGGGGAGCTGTTTTTT

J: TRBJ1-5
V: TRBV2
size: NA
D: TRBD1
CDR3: CASSEAAGGNQPQHF
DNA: TGTGCCAGCAGTGAAGCAGCAGGGGGGAATCAGCCCCAGCATTTT

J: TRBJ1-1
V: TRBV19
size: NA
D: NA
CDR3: CASADRPNTEAFF
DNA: TGTGCCAGCGCTGACAGGCCGAACACTGAAGCTTTCTTT

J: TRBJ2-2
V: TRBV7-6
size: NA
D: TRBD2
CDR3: CASSQTRLAGGSTGELFF
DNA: TGTGCCAGCAGCCAGACACGTCTAGCGGGAGGTTCCACCGGGGAGCTGTTTTTT

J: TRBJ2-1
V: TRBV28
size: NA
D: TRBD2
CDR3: CASSFSTSGRRDEQFF
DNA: TGTGCCAGCAGTTTCTCAACTAGCGGGAGGCGCGATGAGCAGTTCTTC

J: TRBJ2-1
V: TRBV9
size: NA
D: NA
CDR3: CASSAQGFGEQFF
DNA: TGTGCCAGCAGCGCGCAGGGTTTCGGGGAGCAGTTCTTC

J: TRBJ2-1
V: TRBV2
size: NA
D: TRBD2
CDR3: CASSEGSGRPSYNEQFF
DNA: TGTGCCAGCAGTGAGGGTAGCGGGAGGCCCTCCTACAATGAGCAGTTCTTC

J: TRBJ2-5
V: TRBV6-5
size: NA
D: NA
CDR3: CASSYGSGAGETQYF
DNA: TGTGCCAGCAGTTACGGTTCAGGGGCGGGAGAGACCCAGTACTTC

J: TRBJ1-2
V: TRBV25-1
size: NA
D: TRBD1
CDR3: CASSEPGQDKNYGYTF
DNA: TGTGCCAGCAGTGAACCCGGACAGGATAAGAACTATGGCTACACCTTC

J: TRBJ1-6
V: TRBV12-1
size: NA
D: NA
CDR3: CASSPSGPDWGNSPLHF
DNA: TGTGCCAGCAGCCCCAGCGGGCCAGACTGGGGTAATTCACCCCTCCACTTT

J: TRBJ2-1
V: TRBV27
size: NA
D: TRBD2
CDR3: CASSYRGGWNEQFF
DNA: TGTGCCAGCAGTTACCGGGGGGGCTGGAATGAGCAGTTCTTC

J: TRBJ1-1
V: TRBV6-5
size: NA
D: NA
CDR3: CASSNPGTEAFF
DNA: TGTGCCAGCAGTAATCCGGGCACTGAAGCTTTCTTT

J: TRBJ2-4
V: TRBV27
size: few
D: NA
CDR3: CASSLNFQDKNIQYF
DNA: TGTGCCAGCAGTCTCAATTTTCAGGACAAAAACATTCAGTACTTC

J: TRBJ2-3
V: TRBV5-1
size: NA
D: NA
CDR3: CASTPTTIGPSADTQYF
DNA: TGCGCCAGCACACCGACGACTATTGGTCCTAGCGCAGATACGCAGTATTTT

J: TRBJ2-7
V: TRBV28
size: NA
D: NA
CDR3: CASREQGSYEQYF
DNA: TGTGCCAGCAGAGAACAGGGCTCCTACGAGCAGTACTTC

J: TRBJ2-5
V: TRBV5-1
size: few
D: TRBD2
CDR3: CASSLGLAGSTTQYF
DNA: TGCGCCAGCAGCTTGGGACTAGCGGGATCCACGACCCAGTACTTC

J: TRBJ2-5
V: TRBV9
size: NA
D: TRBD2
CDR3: CASSVDSSGEVTQYF
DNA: TGTGCCAGCAGCGTAGACAGTAGCGGGGAGGTGACCCAGTACTTC

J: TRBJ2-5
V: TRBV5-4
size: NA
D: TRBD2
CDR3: CASSISGGGQETQYF
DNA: TGTGCCAGCAGCATTAGCGGGGGGGGGCAAGAGACCCAGTACTTC